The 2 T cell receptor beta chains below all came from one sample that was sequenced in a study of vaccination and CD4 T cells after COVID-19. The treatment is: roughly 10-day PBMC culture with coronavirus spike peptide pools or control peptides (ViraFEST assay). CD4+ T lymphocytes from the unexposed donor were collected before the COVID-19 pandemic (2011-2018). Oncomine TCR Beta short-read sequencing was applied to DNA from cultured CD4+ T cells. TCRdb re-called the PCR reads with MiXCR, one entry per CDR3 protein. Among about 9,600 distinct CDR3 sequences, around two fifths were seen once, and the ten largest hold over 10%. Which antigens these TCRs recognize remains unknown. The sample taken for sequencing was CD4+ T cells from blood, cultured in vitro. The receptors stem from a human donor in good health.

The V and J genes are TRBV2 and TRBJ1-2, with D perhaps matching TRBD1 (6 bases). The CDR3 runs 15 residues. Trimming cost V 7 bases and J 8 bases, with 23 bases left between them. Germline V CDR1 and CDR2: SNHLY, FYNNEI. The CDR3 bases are TGTGCCAGCAAGCCGGACAGAACCCCGGGGGGGGGCTACACCTTC. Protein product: CASKPDRTPGGGYTF.

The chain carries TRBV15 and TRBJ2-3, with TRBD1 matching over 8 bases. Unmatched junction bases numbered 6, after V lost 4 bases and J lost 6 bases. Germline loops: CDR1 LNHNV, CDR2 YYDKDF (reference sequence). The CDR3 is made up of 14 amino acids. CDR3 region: CATSTGGALDTQYF. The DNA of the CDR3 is TGTGCCACCAGCACAGGGGGCGCATTGGATACGCAGTATTTT.